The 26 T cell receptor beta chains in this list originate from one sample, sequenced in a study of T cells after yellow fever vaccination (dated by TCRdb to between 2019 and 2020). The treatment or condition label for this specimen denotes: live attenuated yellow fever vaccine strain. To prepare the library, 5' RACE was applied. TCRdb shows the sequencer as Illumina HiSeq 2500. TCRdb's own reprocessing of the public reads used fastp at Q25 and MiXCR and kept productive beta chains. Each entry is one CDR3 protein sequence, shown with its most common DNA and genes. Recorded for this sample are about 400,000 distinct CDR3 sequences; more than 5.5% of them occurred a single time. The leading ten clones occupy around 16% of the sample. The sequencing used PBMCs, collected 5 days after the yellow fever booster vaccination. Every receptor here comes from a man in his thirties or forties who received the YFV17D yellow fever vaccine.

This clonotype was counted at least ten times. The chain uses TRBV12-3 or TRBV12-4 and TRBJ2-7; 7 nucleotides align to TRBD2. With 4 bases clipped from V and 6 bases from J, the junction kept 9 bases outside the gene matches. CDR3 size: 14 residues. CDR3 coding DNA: TGTGCCAGCAGTTCGGGACGGCGGGGGTTCGAGCAGTACTTC. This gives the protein CASSSGRRGFEQYF.

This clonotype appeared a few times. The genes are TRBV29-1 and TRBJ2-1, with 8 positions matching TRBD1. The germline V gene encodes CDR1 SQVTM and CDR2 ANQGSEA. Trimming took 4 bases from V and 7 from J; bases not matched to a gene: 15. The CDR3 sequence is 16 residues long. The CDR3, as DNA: TGCAGCGTTGGACAGGGGTCGGGTATGGGCCTTAATGAGCAGTTCTTC. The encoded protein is CSVGQGSGMGLNEQFF.

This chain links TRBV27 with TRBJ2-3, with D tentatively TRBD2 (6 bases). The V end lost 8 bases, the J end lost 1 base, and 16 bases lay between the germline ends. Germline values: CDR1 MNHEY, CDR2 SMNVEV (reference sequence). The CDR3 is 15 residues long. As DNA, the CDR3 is TGTGCCAGCGGAGTAGGGAGGAAGGGCACAGATACGCAGTATTTT. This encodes CASGVGRKGTDTQYF.

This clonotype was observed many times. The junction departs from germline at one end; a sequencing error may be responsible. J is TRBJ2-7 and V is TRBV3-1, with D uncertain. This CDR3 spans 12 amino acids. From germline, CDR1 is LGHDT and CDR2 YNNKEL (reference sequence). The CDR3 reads CASSQWSSEQYF. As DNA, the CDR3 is TGTGCCAGCAGCCAATGGTCCTCCGAGCAGTACTTC.

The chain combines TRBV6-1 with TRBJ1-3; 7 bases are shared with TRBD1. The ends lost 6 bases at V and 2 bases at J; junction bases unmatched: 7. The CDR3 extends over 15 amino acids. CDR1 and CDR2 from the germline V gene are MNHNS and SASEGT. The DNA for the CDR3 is TGTGCCAGCAGACCCGGGGGACAGACTGGAAACACCATATATTTT. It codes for CASRPGGQTGNTIYF.

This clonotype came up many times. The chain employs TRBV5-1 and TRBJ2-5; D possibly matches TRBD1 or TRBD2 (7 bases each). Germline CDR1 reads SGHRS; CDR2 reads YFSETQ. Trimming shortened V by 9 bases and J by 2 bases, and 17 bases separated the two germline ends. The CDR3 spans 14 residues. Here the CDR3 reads CATRGGRVQETQYF. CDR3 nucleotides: TGCGCCACCAGGGGGGGGCGAGTTCAAGAGACCCAGTACTTC.

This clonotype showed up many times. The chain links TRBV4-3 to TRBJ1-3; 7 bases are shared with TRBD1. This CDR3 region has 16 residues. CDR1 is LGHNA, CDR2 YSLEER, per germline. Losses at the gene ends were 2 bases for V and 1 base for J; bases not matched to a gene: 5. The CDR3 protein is CASSQIVTGSGNTIYF. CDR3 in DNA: TGCGCCAGCAGCCAAATCGTGACAGGGTCTGGAAACACCATATATTTT.

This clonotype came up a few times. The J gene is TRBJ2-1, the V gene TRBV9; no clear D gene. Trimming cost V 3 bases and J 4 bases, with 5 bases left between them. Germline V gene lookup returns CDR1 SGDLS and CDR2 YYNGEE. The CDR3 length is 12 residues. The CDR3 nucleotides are TGTGCCAGCAGCGGGATATACAATGAGCAGTTCTTC. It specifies CASSGIYNEQFF.

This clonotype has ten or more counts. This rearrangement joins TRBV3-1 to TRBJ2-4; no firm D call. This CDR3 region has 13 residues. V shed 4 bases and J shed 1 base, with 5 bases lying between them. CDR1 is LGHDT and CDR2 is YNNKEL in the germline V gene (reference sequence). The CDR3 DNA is TGTGCCAGCAGCCCCGATGCCAAAAACATTCAGTACTTC. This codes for CASSPDAKNIQYF.

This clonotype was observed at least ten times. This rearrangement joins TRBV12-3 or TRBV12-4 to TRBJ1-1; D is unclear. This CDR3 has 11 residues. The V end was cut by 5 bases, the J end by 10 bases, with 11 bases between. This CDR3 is CASSLGSLAFF. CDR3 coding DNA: TGTGCCAGCAGTCTTGGGAGTTTAGCTTTCTTT.

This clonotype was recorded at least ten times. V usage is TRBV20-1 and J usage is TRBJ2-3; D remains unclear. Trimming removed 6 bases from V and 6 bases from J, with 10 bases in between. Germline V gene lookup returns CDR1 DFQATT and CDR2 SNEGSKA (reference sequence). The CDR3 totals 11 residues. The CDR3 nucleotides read TGCAGTGCCCTTTACCTCGATACGCAGTATTTT. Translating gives CSALYLDTQYF.

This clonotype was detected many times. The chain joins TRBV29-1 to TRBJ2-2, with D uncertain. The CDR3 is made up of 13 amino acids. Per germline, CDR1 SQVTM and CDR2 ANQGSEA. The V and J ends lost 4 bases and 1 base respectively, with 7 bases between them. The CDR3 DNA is TGCAGCGTTGCCTCGGGGAACACCGGGGAGCTGTTTTTT. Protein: CSVASGNTGELFF.

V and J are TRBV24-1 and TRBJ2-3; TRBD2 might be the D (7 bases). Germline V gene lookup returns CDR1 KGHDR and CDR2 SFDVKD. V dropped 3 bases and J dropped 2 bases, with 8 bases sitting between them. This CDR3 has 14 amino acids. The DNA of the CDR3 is TGTGCCACCAGTGATGGGGGGGCCACAGATACGCAGTATTTT. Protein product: CATSDGGATDTQYF.

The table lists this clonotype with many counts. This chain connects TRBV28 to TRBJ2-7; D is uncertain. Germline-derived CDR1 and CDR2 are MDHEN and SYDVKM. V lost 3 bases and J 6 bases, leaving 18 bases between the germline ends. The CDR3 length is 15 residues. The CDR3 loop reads CASSLFGKSLGEQYF. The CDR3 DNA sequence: TGTGCCAGCAGTTTGTTCGGCAAGTCTCTCGGCGAGCAGTACTTC.

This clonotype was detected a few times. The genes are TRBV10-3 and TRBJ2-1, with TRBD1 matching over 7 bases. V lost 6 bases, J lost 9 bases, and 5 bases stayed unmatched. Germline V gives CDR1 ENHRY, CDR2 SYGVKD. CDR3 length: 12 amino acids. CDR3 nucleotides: TGTGCCATCAGCGGACAGGCGGGTGAGCAGTTCTTC. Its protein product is CAISGQAGEQFF.

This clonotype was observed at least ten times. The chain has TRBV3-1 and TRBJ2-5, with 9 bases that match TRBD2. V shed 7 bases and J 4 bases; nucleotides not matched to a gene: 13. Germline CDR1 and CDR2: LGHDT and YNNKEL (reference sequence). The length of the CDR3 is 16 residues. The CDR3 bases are TGTGCCAGCACTTTGGATGCGGGAGGGCCGGGAGAGACCCAGTACTTC. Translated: CASTLDAGGPGETQYF.

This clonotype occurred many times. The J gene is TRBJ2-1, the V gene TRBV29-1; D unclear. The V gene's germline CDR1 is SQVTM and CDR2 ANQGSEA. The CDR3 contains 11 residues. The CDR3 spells CRRAWPNEQFF. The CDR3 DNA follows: TGCAGGCGCGCTTGGCCAAATGAGCAGTTCTTC.

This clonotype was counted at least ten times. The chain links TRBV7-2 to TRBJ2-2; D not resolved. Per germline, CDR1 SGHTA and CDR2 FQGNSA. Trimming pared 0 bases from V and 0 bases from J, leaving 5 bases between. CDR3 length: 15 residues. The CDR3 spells CASSLARSNTGELFF. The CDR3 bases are TGTGCCAGCAGCTTAGCTAGATCGAACACCGGGGAGCTGTTTTTT.

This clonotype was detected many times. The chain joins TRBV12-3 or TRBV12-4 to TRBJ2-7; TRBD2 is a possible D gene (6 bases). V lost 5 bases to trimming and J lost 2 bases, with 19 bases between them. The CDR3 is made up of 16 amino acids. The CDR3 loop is CASSRRWAGPTYEQYF. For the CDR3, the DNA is TGTGCCAGCAGTCGGCGGTGGGCGGGACCGACCTACGAGCAGTACTTC.

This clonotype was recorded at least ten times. The CDR3 reads CASSQDLTGWEQYF. CDR3 DNA: TGCGCCAGCAGCCAAGATCTCACAGGCTGGGAGCAGTACTTC. The chain combines TRBV4-3 with TRBJ2-7, with D possibly being TRBD1 (5 bases). Deletions cut 0 bases from V and 7 bases from J, with 13 bases between. This CDR3 spans 14 amino acids. Germline V CDR1 and CDR2: LGHNA, YSLEER.

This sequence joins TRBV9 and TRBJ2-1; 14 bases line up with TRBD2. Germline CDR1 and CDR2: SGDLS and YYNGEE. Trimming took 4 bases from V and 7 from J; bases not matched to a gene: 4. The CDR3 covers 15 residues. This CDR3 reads CASSIGTSGSNEQFF. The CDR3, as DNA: TGTGCCAGCAGCATAGGGACTAGCGGGAGTAATGAGCAGTTCTTC.

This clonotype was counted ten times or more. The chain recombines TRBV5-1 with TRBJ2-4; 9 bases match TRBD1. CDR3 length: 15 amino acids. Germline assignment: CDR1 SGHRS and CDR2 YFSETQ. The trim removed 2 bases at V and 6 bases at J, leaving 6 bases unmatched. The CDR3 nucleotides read TGCGCCAGCAGCTTTATAGGACAGGGGTCAAACATTCAGTACTTC. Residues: CASSFIGQGSNIQYF.

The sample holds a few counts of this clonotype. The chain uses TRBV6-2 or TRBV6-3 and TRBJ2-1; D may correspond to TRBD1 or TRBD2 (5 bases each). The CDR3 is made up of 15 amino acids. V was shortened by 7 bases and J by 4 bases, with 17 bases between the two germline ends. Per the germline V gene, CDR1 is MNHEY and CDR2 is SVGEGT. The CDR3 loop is CASISGRLRYNEQFF. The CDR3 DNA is TGTGCCAGCATCTCGGGGCGACTTAGGTACAATGAGCAGTTCTTC.

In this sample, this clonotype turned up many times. DNA for the CDR3: TGTGCCAGCAGCTTAGTTGGGACTAGCGGGTACAATGAGCAGTTCTTC. This encodes CASSLVGTSGYNEQFF. The gene calls are TRBV7-2 and TRBJ2-1; 12 nucleotides match TRBD2. CDR3 length: 16 residues. Trimming took 1 base from V and 4 from J; bases not matched to a gene: 2. Germline CDR1 is SGHTA and CDR2 is FQGNSA.

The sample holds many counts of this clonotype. CDR3 amino acids: CASSPGPFGTDTQYF. DNA for the CDR3: TGTGCCAGCAGTCCCGGACCTTTTGGCACAGATACGCAGTATTTT. The V and J genes are TRBV12-3 or TRBV12-4 and TRBJ2-3; no reliable D call. V was clipped by 5 bases and J by 1 base, with 13 bases between them. The CDR3 consists of 15 residues.

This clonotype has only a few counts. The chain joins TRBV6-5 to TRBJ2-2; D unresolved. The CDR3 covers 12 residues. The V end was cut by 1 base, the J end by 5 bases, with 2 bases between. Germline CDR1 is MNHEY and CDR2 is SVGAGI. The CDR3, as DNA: TGTGCCAGCAGTTACTGGACCGGGGAGCTGTTTTTT. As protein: CASSYWTGELFF.